Listed below are T cell receptor beta chains from one sample, sequenced in a study of T-cell memory formation after mild COVID-19. One entry per CDR3 protein results from TCRdb running MiXCR on the 5' RACE reads. Here the sample spans about 400,000 distinct CDR3 sequences, around a quarter being singletons. The specimen was PBMCs or a T cell subset sorted from them (not recorded which). The source is an adult woman who had mild COVID-19 (a few samples of this study predate the infection). Cell type and time point are not known. CDR3s include the opening cysteine and the closing phenylalanine or tryptophan. Fields, in order: D gene, clone size, J gene, V gene, CDR3 DNA, CDR3 protein. The D gene is left open where the match is weak. Some rows mark clone size as missing; the rest say once, few, many or name a class of expanded clone.

D: -; size: -; J: TRBJ1-4; V: TRBV27; DNA: TGTGCCAGCAGCCGCAGACCTAATGAAAAACTGTTTTTT; CDR3: CASSRRPNEKLFF
D: TRBD2; size: few; J: TRBJ2-1; V: TRBV9; DNA: TGTGCCAGCAGCCCAAGAAGCGGGGTTGCCTACAATGAGCAGTTCTTC; CDR3: CASSPRSGVAYNEQFF
D: TRBD1; size: -; J: TRBJ2-3; V: TRBV5-1; DNA: TGCGCCAGCAGCTTAGGACAGGTGGGGACCACAGATACGCAGTATTTT; CDR3: CASSLGQVGTTDTQYF
D: TRBD2; size: few; J: TRBJ2-3; V: TRBV7-2; DNA: TGTGCCAGCAGCTTAGACCTGGGACTAGCGGGCCGAGATACGCAGTATTTT; CDR3: CASSLDLGLAGRDTQYF
D: -; size: few; J: TRBJ2-3; V: TRBV12-3/TRBV12-4; DNA: TGTGCCAGCAGTTTTGAAGTAGATACGCAGTATTTT; CDR3: CASSFEVDTQYF
D: -; size: -; J: TRBJ2-7; V: TRBV7-9; DNA: TGTGCCAGCAGCTTAAAGGGACCCAACTACGAGCAGTACTTC; CDR3: CASSLKGPNYEQYF
D: -; size: -; J: TRBJ2-7; V: TRBV20-1; DNA: TGCAGTGCTAGAGATAGGCGGCAGGTCCCTGACTACGAGCAGTACTTC; CDR3: CSARDRRQVPDYEQYF
D: -; size: few; J: TRBJ2-7; V: TRBV12-3/TRBV12-4; DNA: TGTGCCAGCAGCTCTAGGATTTACTACGAGCAGTACTTC; CDR3: CASSSRIYYEQYF
D: -; size: few; J: TRBJ2-5; V: TRBV20-1; DNA: TGCAGTGCTAGAGCGGGGGAGGAGCAGGAGACCCAGTACTTC; CDR3: CSARAGEEQETQYF
D: -; size: few; J: TRBJ2-5; V: TRBV7-2; DNA: TGTGCCAGCAGCGCCTACCTCGGGACCCGCCTGGGGAATGCTGAGACCCAGTACTTC; CDR3: CASSAYLGTRLGNAETQYF
D: -; size: -; J: TRBJ2-1; V: TRBV5-1; DNA: TGCGCCAGCAGCGCCCCCCCTCCTAGTATGGAGCAGTTCTTC; CDR3: CASSAPPPSMEQFF
D: TRBD1; size: many; J: TRBJ1-2; V: TRBV7-3; DNA: TGTGCCAGCAGCCCATCCTTATTCTTTTCCGGGACAGGGGAGGGAGAACGTAGAGGCTACACCTTC; CDR3: CASSPSLFFSGTGEGERRGYTF
D: -; size: -; J: TRBJ2-3; V: TRBV19; DNA: TGTGCCAGTAGTATGCCTAGCGCACCCGTCCCAGATACGCAGTATTTT; CDR3: CASSMPSAPVPDTQYF
D: -; size: -; J: TRBJ2-3; V: TRBV3-1; DNA: TGTGCGGTGGGGGCCACAGATACGCAGTATTTT; CDR3: CAVGATDTQYF
D: TRBD2; size: few; J: TRBJ2-1; V: TRBV20-1; DNA: TGCAGTGCCCATGCGGGACTAGCCGGCAATGAGCAGTTCTTC; CDR3: CSAHAGLAGNEQFF
D: TRBD1; size: -; J: TRBJ2-7; V: TRBV6-5; DNA: TGTGCCAGCAGTTACGCCGGACAGGGCGGAGGAGAGCAGTACTTC; CDR3: CASSYAGQGGGEQYF
D: TRBD2; size: -; J: TRBJ2-7; V: TRBV25-1; DNA: TGTGCCAGCAGTCCTCCGGGGGGGCCTCCCTACGAGCAGTACTTC; CDR3: CASSPPGGPPYEQYF
D: TRBD1; size: -; J: TRBJ2-3; V: TRBV28; DNA: TGTGCCAGCACCCCCCGACAGGGGGCCCCAGATACGCAGTATTTT; CDR3: CASTPRQGAPDTQYF
D: TRBD2; size: -; J: TRBJ2-3; V: TRBV20-1; DNA: TGCAGTGCCGGCGGGACTAGCGACACAGATACGCAGTATTTT; CDR3: CSAGGTSDTDTQYF
D: -; size: -; J: TRBJ1-6; V: TRBV27; DNA: TGTGCCAGCAGTCGAAAGGCAGGGAATTCACCCCTCCACTTT; CDR3: CASSRKAGNSPLHF
D: -; size: few; J: TRBJ1-5; V: TRBV6-2/TRBV6-3; DNA: TGTGCCAGCAGTTACTCGGTCTCAGCCCAGCATTTT; CDR3: CASSYSVSAQHF
D: TRBD1; size: -; J: TRBJ2-6; V: TRBV2; DNA: TGTGCCAGCAGGAAAACAGGGGCTACTGGGGCCAACGTCCTGACTTTC; CDR3: CASRKTGATGANVLTF
D: TRBD1; size: -; J: TRBJ2-2; V: TRBV30; DNA: TGTGCCTGGAGTGTAGATGGGACAGGGAACACCGGGGAGCTGTTTTTT; CDR3: CAWSVDGTGNTGELFF
D: TRBD1; size: -; J: TRBJ2-6; V: TRBV24-1; DNA: TGTGCCACCAGTGATCGCCCGACAGGGCTCGGGGCCAACGTCCTGACTTTC; CDR3: CATSDRPTGLGANVLTF
D: -; size: -; J: TRBJ2-3; V: TRBV6-1; DNA: TGTGCCAGCAGTGGAGGGGGAGCTCGGTTAGATACGCAGTATTTT; CDR3: CASSGGGARLDTQYF